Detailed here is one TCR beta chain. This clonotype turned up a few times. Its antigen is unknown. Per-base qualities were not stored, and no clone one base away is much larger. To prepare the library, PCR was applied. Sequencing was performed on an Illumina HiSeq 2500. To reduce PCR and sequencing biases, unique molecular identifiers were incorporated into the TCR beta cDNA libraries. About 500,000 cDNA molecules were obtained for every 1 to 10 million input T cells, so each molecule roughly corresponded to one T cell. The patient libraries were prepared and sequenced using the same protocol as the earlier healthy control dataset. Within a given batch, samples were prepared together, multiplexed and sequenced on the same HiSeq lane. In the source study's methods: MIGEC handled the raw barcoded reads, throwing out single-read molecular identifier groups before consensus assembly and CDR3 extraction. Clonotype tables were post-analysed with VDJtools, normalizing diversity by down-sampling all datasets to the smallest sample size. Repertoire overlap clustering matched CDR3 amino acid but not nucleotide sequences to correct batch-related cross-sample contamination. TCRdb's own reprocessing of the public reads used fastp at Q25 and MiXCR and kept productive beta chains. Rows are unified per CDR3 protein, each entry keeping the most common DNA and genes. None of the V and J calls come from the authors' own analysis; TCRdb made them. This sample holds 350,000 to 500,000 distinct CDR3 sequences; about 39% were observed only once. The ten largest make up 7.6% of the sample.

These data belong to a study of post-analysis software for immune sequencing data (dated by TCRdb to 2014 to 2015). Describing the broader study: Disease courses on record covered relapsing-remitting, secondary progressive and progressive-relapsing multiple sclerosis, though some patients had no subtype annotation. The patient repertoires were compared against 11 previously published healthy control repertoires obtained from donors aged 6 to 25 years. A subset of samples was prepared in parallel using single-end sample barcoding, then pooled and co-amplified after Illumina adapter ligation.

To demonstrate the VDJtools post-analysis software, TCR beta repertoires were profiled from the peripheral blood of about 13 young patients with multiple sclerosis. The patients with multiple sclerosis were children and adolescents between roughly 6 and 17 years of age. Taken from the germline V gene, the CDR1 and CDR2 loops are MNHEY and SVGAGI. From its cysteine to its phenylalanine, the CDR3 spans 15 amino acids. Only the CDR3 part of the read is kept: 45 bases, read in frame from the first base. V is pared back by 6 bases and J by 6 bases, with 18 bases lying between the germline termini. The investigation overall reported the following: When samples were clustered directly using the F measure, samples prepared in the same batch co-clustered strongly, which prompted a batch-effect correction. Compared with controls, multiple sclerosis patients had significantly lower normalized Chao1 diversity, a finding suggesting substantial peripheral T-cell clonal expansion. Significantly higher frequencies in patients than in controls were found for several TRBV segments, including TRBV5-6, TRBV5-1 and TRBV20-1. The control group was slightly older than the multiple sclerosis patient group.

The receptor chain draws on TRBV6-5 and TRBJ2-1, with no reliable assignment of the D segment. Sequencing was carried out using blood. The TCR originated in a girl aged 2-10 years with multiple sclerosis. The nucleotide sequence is TGTGCCAGCAGCCCTGACTGGAACTCCGGCAATGAGCAGTTCTTC. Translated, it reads CASSPDWNSGNEQFF.